This T cell receptor (beta chain) was identified during a study of T-cell memory formation after mild COVID-19. Study context: Clusters of TCRs were largely donor specific. Study-level points and caveats: Pre-infection memory harbored some responding clones, suggesting cross-reactive memory joined.

This clonotype has more than one count but fewer than ten. What it binds is unknown. Germline values: CDR1 DFQATT, CDR2 SNEGSKA (reference sequence). This CDR3 has 15 amino acids. Trimming removed 0 bases from V and 0 bases from J, with 9 bases in between. UMIs and sample barcodes were carried by the TCR alpha and TCR beta cDNA libraries that 5'RACE produced using constant-segment primers. Using its own MiXCR run on the 5' RACE reads, TCRdb lists one record per CDR3 protein. The sample contains about 560,000 distinct CDR3 sequences, about 22% of which appear only once. Sequenced sample: PBMCs or a T cell subset sorted from them (not recorded which). This clonotype originated in an adult woman who had mild COVID-19 (a few samples of this study predate the infection). Cell type and time point are not known. The chain combines TRBV20-1 with TRBJ1-5; the D is unclear. The CDR3 loop reads CSARDLTDSNQPQHF. The CDR3 nucleotides read TGCAGTGCTAGAGATCTTACAGATAGCAATCAGCCCCAGCATTTT.